This T cell receptor (beta chain) was retrieved from a study of cytomegalovirus exposure and HLA in healthy donors. Study context: Previous work identified 100 million or so unique TCR beta sequences from 150 million to 200 million T cells.

About this clone: The antigen remains undetermined.

Though nominally healthy at sampling, donors likely had unrecorded immune exposures. Vbeta (60) and Jbeta (13) primers were used in the PCR. Assay used: immunoSEQ multiplex PCR; TCRdb lists only in-frame clones, some missing. This table holds about 150,000 clones, roughly 70% found once. General observations from the study: Being productive about 87% or about 30% of the time was typical of most TCR beta V segments in an earlier analysis. Cytomegalovirus status was reportedly diagnosed by the classifier with high sensitivity and specificity.

The germline CDR1 and CDR2 sequences are MNHEY and SMNVEV (reference sequence). The CDR3 consists of 18 residues. Trimming took 4 bases from V and 2 from J; bases not matched to a gene: 13. The material sequenced was PBMCs. The rearrangement uses TRBV27 and TRBJ2-7, with 11 bases fitting TRBD1. This sequence was found in a man aged 30 to 39 in good health and CMV-seropositive. CDR3 sequence: CASSSLTLWGQGAYEQYF. CDR3 DNA sequence: TGTGCCAGCAGTTCCCTAACCCTGTGGGGACAGGGGGCCTACGAGCAGTACTTC.